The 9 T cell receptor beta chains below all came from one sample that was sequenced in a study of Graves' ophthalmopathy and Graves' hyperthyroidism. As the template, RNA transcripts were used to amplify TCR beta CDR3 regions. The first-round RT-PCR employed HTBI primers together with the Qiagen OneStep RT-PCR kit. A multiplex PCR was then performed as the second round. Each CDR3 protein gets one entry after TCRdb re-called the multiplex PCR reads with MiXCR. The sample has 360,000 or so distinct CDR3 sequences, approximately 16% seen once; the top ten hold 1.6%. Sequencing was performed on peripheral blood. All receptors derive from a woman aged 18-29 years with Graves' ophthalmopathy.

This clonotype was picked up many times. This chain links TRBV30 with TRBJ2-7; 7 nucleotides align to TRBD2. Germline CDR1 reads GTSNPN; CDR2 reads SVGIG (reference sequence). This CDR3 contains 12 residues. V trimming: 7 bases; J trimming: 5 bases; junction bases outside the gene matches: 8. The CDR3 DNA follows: TGTGCCTTGACCCTGGGGGGGAACGAGCAGTACTTC. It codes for CALTLGGNEQYF.

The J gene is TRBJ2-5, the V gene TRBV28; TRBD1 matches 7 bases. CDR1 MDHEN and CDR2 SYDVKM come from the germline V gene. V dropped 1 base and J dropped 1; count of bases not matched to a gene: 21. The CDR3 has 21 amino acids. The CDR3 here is CASSLLGWTDRAALAQETQYF. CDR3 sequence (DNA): TGTGCCAGCAGTTTATTAGGATGGACCGACAGGGCCGCGCTAGCCCAAGAGACCCAGTACTTC.

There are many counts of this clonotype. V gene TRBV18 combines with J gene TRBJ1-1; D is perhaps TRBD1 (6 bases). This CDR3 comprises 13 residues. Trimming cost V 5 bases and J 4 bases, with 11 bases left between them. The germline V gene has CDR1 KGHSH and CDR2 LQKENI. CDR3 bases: TGTGCCAGCTCAACGGACAGTGCCACTGAAGCTTTCTTT. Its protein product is CASSTDSATEAFF.

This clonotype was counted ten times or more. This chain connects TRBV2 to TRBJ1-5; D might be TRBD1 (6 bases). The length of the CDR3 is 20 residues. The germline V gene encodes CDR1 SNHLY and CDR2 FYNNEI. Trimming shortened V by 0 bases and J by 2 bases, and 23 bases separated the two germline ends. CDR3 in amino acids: CASSEAVQGYGARGNQPQHF. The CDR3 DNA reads TGTGCCAGCAGTGAAGCTGTACAGGGTTACGGGGCAAGGGGCAATCAGCCCCAGCATTTT.

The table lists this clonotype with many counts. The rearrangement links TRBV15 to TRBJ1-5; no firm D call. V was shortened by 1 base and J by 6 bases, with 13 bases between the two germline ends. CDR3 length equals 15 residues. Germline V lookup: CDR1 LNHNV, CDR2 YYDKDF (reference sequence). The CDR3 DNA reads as TGTGCCACCAGCAGAGTTAGGCAGGCAACTCAGCCCCAGCATTTT. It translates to CATSRVRQATQPQHF. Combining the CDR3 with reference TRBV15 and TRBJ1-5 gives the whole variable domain DAMVIQNPRYQVTQFGKPVTLSCSQTLNHNVMYWYQQKSSQAPKLLFHYYDKDFNNEADTPDNFQSRRPNTSFCFLDIRSPGLGDTAMYLCATSRVRQATQPQHFGDGTRLSIL.

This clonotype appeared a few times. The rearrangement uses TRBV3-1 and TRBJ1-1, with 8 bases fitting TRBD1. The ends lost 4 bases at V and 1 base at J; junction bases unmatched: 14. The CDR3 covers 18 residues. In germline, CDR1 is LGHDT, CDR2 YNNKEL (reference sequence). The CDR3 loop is CASSPETDRVSENTEAFF. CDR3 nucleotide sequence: TGTGCCAGCAGCCCTGAAACGGACAGGGTCTCGGAGAACACTGAAGCTTTCTTT.

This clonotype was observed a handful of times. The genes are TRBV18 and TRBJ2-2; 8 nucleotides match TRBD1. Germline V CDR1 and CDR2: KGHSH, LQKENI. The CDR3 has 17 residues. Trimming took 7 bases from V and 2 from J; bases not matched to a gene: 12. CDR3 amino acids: CASLSDRGPANTGELFF. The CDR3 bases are TGTGCCAGCTTGTCCGACAGGGGTCCCGCAAACACCGGGGAGCTGTTTTTT.

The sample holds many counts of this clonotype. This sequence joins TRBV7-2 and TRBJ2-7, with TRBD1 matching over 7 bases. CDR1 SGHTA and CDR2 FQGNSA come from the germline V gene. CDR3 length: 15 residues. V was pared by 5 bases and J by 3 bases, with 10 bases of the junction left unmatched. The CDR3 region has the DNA TGTGCCAGCAGCCCTTTTCCGACAGGGAGCTACGAGCAGTACTTC. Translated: CASSPFPTGSYEQYF. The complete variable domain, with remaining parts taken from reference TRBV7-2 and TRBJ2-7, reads GAGVSQSPSNKVTEKGKDVELRCDPISGHTALYWYRQSLGQGLEFLIYFQGNSAPDKSGLPSDRFSAERTGGSVSTLTIQRTQQEDSAVYLCASSPFPTGSYEQYFGPGTRLTVT.

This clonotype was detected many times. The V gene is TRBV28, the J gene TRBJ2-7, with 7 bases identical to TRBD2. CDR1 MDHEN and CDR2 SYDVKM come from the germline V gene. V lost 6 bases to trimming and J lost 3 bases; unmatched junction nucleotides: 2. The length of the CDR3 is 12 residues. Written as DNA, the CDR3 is TGTGCCAGCAGCGGGAGGTTCTACGAGCAGTACTTC. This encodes CASSGRFYEQYF.